This record concerns one TCR beta chain sequence. Its specificity is not known. The sample comes from a study of OX40 agonist ivuxolimab in advanced cancers. About the research overall: While on treatment, patients had intravenous ivuxolimab at 0.01 to 10 mg/kg every 2 weeks. Overall study results and limits: Antigen specificity remained undetermined for the expanded peripheral T cells. Mean expanded clone counts were higher in CD8+ than CD4+ T cells.

CDR3 length: 14 residues. Germline-derived CDR1 and CDR2 are SGDLS and YYNGEE. V gave up 0 bases and J gave up 3 bases, with 10 bases separating them. Only in-frame clones appear in the TCRdb table, and some are missing; sequencing was by immunoSEQ multiplex PCR. The table lists about 35,000 clones, less than 85% of them singletons. Collection of blood occurred at baseline, at cycle 4 day 1, and at cycle 7 day 1. The J gene is TRBJ2-7, the V gene TRBV9; no clear D. The source of this sequence is an adult with an advanced solid tumor such as melanoma, head and neck, liver or kidney cancer. The specimen was CD4+ or CD8+ T cells sorted from blood, collected in a trial of the OX40 agonist ivuxolimab. CDR3 bases: TGTGCCAGCAGCGTAGTTCCGGATCACTACGAGCAGTACTTC. It encodes CASSVVPDHYEQYF.